The 5 T cell receptor beta chains listed next were all sequenced from one sample in a study of blood T cell repertoires in COVID-19. TCRdb's table, derived via immunoSEQ multiplex PCR, lists solely in-frame clones and lacks some. The sample comprises nearly 200,000 clones, roughly 90% of which are singletons, and 6.5% to 9% rests with the top ten. The sample was PBMCs or T cells enriched from blood (not recorded which). The origin of the receptors is a woman in her late teens or twenties who had recovered from COVID-19.

V usage is TRBV21-1 and J usage is TRBJ2-1; the table names TRBD2, a call not compared with the DNA. TRBV21-1 counts as a pseudogene. This CDR3 comprises 16 residues. In DNA, the CDR3 is TGTGCCAGCAGCAAAGGAGGGTACGGCGAATACAATGAGCAGTTCTTC. Encoded protein: CASSKGGYGEYNEQFF.

V and J are TRBV4-1 and TRBJ2-2, with 8 bases aligning to TRBD1. The germline gives CDR1 MGHRA, CDR2 YSYEKL. This CDR3 contains 18 residues. Trimming took 2 bases from V and 7 from J; bases not matched to a gene: 15. The CDR3 spells CASSQFLPGQVLGGELFF. The DNA for the CDR3 is TGCGCCAGCAGCCAATTCCTCCCGGGACAGGTCTTGGGCGGGGAGCTGTTTTTT.

V and J are TRBV19 and TRBJ1-2; D gene ambiguous. V gave up 6 bases and J gave up 4 bases, with 9 bases separating them. The germline CDR1 and CDR2 sequences are LNHDA and SQIVND (reference sequence). This CDR3 spans 12 amino acids. The chain's CDR3 is CASREGFYGYTF. The CDR3 nucleotides are TGTGCCAGTAGGGAGGGCTTCTATGGCTACACCTTC.

The J gene is TRBJ1-6, the V gene TRBV6-5; 7 nucleotides line up with TRBD1. Trimming removed 5 bases from V and 8 bases from J; junction bases left unmatched: 9. CDR3 length equals 15 residues. Germline V CDR1 and CDR2: MNHEY, SVGAGI. CDR3 in DNA: TGTGCCAGCAGTACAAGACAGGGTGTCGATTCACCCCTCCACTTT. Its protein is CASSTRQGVDSPLHF.

This chain uses TRBV5-1 with TRBJ2-2, with 7 bases fitting TRBD2. Looked up from germline, CDR1 is SGHRS and CDR2 is YFSETQ. Unmatched junction bases numbered 4, after V lost 0 bases and J lost 5 bases. The CDR3 is 15 amino acids. Here the CDR3 DNA reads TGCGCCAGCAGCTTGGCCACCGGGGGGACCGGGGAGCTGTTTTTT. It specifies CASSLATGGTGELFF.